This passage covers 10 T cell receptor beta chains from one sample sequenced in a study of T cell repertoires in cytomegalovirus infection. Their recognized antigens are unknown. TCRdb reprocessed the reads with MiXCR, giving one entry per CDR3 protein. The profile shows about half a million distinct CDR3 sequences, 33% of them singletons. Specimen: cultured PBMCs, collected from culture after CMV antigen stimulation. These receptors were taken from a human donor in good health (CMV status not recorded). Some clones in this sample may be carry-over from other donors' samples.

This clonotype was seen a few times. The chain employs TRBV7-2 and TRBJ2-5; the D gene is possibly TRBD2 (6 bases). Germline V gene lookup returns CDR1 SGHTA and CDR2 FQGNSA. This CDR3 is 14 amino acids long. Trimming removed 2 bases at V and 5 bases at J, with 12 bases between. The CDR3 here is CASSLFREVETQYF. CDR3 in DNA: TGTGCCAGCAGCTTATTTAGGGAGGTGGAGACCCAGTACTTC.

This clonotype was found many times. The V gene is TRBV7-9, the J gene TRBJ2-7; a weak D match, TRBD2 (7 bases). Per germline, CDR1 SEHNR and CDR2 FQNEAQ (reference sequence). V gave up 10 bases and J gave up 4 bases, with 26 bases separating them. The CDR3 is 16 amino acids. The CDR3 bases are TGTGCCACCGAATCGAGGGGGGGACCCACGGGGTACGAGCAGTACGTC. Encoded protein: CATESRGGPTGYEQYV.

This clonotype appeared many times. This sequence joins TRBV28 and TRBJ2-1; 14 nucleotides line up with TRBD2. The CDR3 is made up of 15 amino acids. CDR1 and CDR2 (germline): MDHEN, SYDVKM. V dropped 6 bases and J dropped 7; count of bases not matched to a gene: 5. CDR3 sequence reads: CASSPGTSGRNEQFF. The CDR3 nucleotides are TGTGCCAGCAGCCCCGGGACTAGCGGGAGAAATGAGCAGTTCTTC.

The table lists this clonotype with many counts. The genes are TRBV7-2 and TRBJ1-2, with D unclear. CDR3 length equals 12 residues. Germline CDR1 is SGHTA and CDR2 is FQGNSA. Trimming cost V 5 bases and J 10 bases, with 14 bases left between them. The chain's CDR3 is CASSVRTDDYTF. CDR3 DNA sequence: TGTGCCAGCAGCGTACGAACCGATGACTACACCTTC.

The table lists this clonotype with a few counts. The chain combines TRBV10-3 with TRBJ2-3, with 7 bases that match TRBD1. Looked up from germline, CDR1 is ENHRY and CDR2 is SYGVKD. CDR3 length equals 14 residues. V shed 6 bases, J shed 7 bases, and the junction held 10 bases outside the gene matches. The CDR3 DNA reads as TGTGCCATCAGCCTAGAGACAGGGATGAATACGCAGTATTTT. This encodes CAISLETGMNTQYF.

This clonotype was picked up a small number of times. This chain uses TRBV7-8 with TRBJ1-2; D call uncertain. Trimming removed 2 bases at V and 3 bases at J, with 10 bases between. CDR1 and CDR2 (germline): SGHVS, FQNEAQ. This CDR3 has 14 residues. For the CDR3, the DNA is TGTGCCAGCAGCTTATATCCTAGGGACTATGGCTACACCTTC. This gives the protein CASSLYPRDYGYTF. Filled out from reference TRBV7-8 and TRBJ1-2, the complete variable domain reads GAGVSQSPRYKVAKRGQDVALRCDPISGHVSLFWYQQALGQGPEFLTYFQNEAQLDKSGLPSDRFFAERPEGSVSTLKIQRTQQEDSAVYLCASSLYPRDYGYTFGSGTRLTVV.

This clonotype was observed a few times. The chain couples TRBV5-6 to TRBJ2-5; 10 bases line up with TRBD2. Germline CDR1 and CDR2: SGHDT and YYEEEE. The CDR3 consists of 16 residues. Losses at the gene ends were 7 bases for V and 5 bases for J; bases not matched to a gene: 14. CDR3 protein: CASDLAGVRFRETQYF. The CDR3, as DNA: TGTGCCAGCGACCTAGCGGGAGTTCGGTTCCGGGAGACCCAGTACTTC.

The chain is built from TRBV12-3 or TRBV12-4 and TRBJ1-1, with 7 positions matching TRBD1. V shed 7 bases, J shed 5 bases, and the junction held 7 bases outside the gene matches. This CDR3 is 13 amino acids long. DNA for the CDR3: TGTGCCAGCACCCCTACAGGGGAGACTGAAGCTTTCTTT. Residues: CASTPTGETEAFF.

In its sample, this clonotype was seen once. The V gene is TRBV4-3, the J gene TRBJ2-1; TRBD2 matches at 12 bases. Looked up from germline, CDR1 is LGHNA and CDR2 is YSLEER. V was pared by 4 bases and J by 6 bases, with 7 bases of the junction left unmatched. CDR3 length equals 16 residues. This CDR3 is CASSLQPGLAGNEQFF. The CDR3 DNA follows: TGCGCCAGCAGCCTCCAGCCGGGACTAGCGGGCAATGAGCAGTTCTTC.

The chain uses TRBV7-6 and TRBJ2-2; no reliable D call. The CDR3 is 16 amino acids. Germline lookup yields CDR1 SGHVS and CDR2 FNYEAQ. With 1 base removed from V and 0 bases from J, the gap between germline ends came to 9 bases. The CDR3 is CASSLVAGPNTGELFF. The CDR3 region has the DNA TGTGCCAGCAGCTTAGTCGCCGGGCCGAACACCGGGGAGCTGTTTTTT.